A selection of T cell receptor beta chains follows, all from one sample in a study of spatial heterogeneity in lung cancer. TCRdb fed the 5' RACE reads into MiXCR, producing one record per CDR3 protein. Of about 100,000 distinct CDR3 sequences in the sample, under 4.5% were seen once. Here the sequenced sample was lung tumor tissue, taken at surgery. Receptors originate from a male donor with early-stage non-small cell lung cancer. Both conserved end residues are part of each CDR3. Fields, in order: J gene, V gene, D gene, clone size, CDR3 DNA, CDR3 protein. A D gene is named only where the DNA matches it firmly. Rows give clone size only sometimes, using once, few, many, or a class for an expanded clone.

j_gene: TRBJ2-7; v_gene: TRBV12-3/TRBV12-4; d_gene: NA; abundance: many; CDR3nt: TGTGCCAGCAGTTTAACCGGGATAGGCTACGAGCAGTACTTC; CDR3aa: CASSLTGIGYEQYF
j_gene: TRBJ1-5; v_gene: TRBV6-4; d_gene: TRBD1; abundance: many; CDR3nt: TGTGCCAGCAGGTCCGGGACAGGGGTAGGTCAGCCCCAGCATTTT; CDR3aa: CASRSGTGVGQPQHF
j_gene: TRBJ2-7; v_gene: TRBV6-1; d_gene: NA; abundance: many; CDR3nt: TGTGCCAGCAGTGAAGTGGGGGAGGTGAGCGCTATGGAGCAGTACTTC; CDR3aa: CASSEVGEVSAMEQYF
j_gene: TRBJ1-4; v_gene: TRBV4-1; d_gene: NA; abundance: many; CDR3nt: TGCGCCAGCAGCCAAGATACGGGAGGGGATGTATGGGGACTGTTTTTT; CDR3aa: CASSQDTGGDVWGLFF
j_gene: TRBJ2-1; v_gene: TRBV28; d_gene: TRBD1; abundance: NA; CDR3nt: TGTGCCAGCAGTTTATCCTGGGACAGGTCCTACAATGAGCAGTTCTTC; CDR3aa: CASSLSWDRSYNEQFF
j_gene: TRBJ2-7; v_gene: TRBV29-1; d_gene: TRBD1; abundance: many; CDR3nt: TGCAGCGTCACCGGGACAGGAATTTCCCCCTACGAGCAGTACTTC; CDR3aa: CSVTGTGISPYEQYF
j_gene: TRBJ2-7; v_gene: TRBV5-5; d_gene: NA; abundance: many; CDR3nt: TGTGCCAGCCTAGGGGAGACTCCCTACGAGCAGTACTTC; CDR3aa: CASLGETPYEQYF
j_gene: TRBJ1-2; v_gene: TRBV20-1; d_gene: TRBD1; abundance: many; CDR3nt: TGCAGTGATTTGGCCCTGGACAGGGTAATGGGCTACACCTTC; CDR3aa: CSDLALDRVMGYTF
j_gene: TRBJ1-4; v_gene: TRBV5-1; d_gene: TRBD1; abundance: many; CDR3nt: TGCGCCAGCAGCTCTTTGACAGGGGCTAATGAAAAACTGTTTTTT; CDR3aa: CASSSLTGANEKLFF
j_gene: TRBJ1-6; v_gene: TRBV6-5; d_gene: NA; abundance: many; CDR3nt: TGTGCCAGCAGTAGGGGACTGAATAATTCACCCCTCCACTTT; CDR3aa: CASSRGLNNSPLHF
j_gene: TRBJ2-2; v_gene: TRBV4-1; d_gene: NA; abundance: many; CDR3nt: TGCGCCAGCAGCCCCAACCCGTCGGGGGATACCGGGGAGCTGTTTTTT; CDR3aa: CASSPNPSGDTGELFF
j_gene: TRBJ1-2; v_gene: TRBV28; d_gene: NA; abundance: medium-sized; CDR3nt: TGTGCCAGCAGTTTATTTGTGGGGTCAGCGGGATACACCTTC; CDR3aa: CASSLFVGSAGYTF
j_gene: TRBJ2-3; v_gene: TRBV30; d_gene: NA; abundance: NA; CDR3nt: TGTGCCTGGAGCCCACCGGGACGGATAGCAGATACGCAGTATTTT; CDR3aa: CAWSPPGRIADTQYF
j_gene: TRBJ2-3; v_gene: TRBV3-1; d_gene: NA; abundance: many; CDR3nt: TGTGCCAGCAGCCATAGCCGTGATACGCAGTATTTT; CDR3aa: CASSHSRDTQYF
j_gene: TRBJ2-2; v_gene: TRBV11-2; d_gene: NA; abundance: many; CDR3nt: TGTGCCAGCAGCGGACCCGGGACACGGACTTTGGGCGGGGAGCTGTTTTTT; CDR3aa: CASSGPGTRTLGGELFF
j_gene: TRBJ2-2; v_gene: TRBV27; d_gene: NA; abundance: many; CDR3nt: TGTGCCACGAAGGATGGGGTCACCGGGGAGCTGTTTTTT; CDR3aa: CATKDGVTGELFF
j_gene: TRBJ1-2; v_gene: TRBV5-1; d_gene: NA; abundance: many; CDR3nt: TGCGCCAGCAGCTTGTACGGGACAAGCTATGGCTACACCTTC; CDR3aa: CASSLYGTSYGYTF
j_gene: TRBJ2-7; v_gene: TRBV9; d_gene: NA; abundance: many; CDR3nt: TGTGCCAGCAGCCTCCAGGCGAATGGCGAGCAGTACTTC; CDR3aa: CASSLQANGEQYF
j_gene: TRBJ2-3; v_gene: TRBV20-1; d_gene: NA; abundance: many; CDR3nt: TGCAGTGCTAAAGAGGGTAACACAGATACGCAGTATTTT; CDR3aa: CSAKEGNTDTQYF
j_gene: TRBJ2-5; v_gene: TRBV28; d_gene: NA; abundance: many; CDR3nt: TGTGCCAGCACCATCGCCCGGGACTACCAAGAGACCCAGTACTTC; CDR3aa: CASTIARDYQETQYF
j_gene: TRBJ1-5; v_gene: TRBV2; d_gene: NA; abundance: many; CDR3nt: TGTGCCAGCAGCGACCCTGGACCGAGACAGCCCCAGCATTTT; CDR3aa: CASSDPGPRQPQHF
j_gene: TRBJ2-1; v_gene: TRBV11-2; d_gene: TRBD2; abundance: few; CDR3nt: TGTGCCAGCAGCTCCGGGACTAGCCATGAGCAGTTCTTC; CDR3aa: CASSSGTSHEQFF
j_gene: TRBJ1-3; v_gene: TRBV12-3/TRBV12-4; d_gene: NA; abundance: many; CDR3nt: TGTGCCAGCCGCTTACTTTCTCGAAACACCATATATTTT; CDR3aa: CASRLLSRNTIYF
j_gene: TRBJ2-6; v_gene: TRBV6-5; d_gene: NA; abundance: NA; CDR3nt: TGTGCCAGCAGTTACTCGGCTGCACTTCGCTCTGGGGCCAACGTCCTGACTTTC; CDR3aa: CASSYSAALRSGANVLTF
j_gene: TRBJ1-5; v_gene: TRBV20-1; d_gene: NA; abundance: many; CDR3nt: TGCAGTGCTAGAGTGGGGGAGGGCCAGCCCCAGCATTTT; CDR3aa: CSARVGEGQPQHF
j_gene: TRBJ1-5; v_gene: TRBV12-3/TRBV12-4; d_gene: NA; abundance: many; CDR3nt: TGTGCCAGCGTAGGGCAGAGAGATCAGCCCCAGCATTTT; CDR3aa: CASVGQRDQPQHF
j_gene: TRBJ2-1; v_gene: TRBV11-2; d_gene: NA; abundance: few; CDR3nt: TGTGCCAGCAGCTTGGGGTTTGAGCAGTTCTTC; CDR3aa: CASSLGFEQFF
j_gene: TRBJ1-6; v_gene: TRBV12-3/TRBV12-4; d_gene: NA; abundance: many; CDR3nt: TGTGCCAGCAGTTTAGATTTCGGGACATGGGGTTCACCCCTCCACTTT; CDR3aa: CASSLDFGTWGSPLHF
j_gene: TRBJ1-2; v_gene: TRBV30; d_gene: NA; abundance: many; CDR3nt: TGTGCCAGGCAGCGGGGGGGACGCCTAAGAACCTATGGCTACACCTTC; CDR3aa: CARQRGGRLRTYGYTF
j_gene: TRBJ1-1; v_gene: TRBV16; d_gene: NA; abundance: many; CDR3nt: TGTGCCAGCAGCCAATCGGCCCCGAACACTGAAGCTTTCTTT; CDR3aa: CASSQSAPNTEAFF
j_gene: TRBJ1-1; v_gene: TRBV7-8; d_gene: NA; abundance: many; CDR3nt: TGTGCCAGCAGCTTCGAAGGGGACAACACTGAAGCTTTCTTT; CDR3aa: CASSFEGDNTEAFF
j_gene: TRBJ1-2; v_gene: TRBV7-9; d_gene: NA; abundance: many; CDR3nt: TGTGCCAGCAGCTCGTTGGGGTCGTACGGCTACACCTTC; CDR3aa: CASSSLGSYGYTF
j_gene: TRBJ1-5; v_gene: TRBV28; d_gene: TRBD1; abundance: many; CDR3nt: TGTGCCAGTAGACAGGGAAAGTATAGCAATCAGCCCCAGCATTTT; CDR3aa: CASRQGKYSNQPQHF
j_gene: TRBJ2-4; v_gene: TRBV2; d_gene: NA; abundance: NA; CDR3nt: TGTGCCAGCAGGACGGGAGTTAGTTCTTCGACCAAAAACATTCAGTACTTC; CDR3aa: CASRTGVSSSTKNIQYF
j_gene: TRBJ2-7; v_gene: TRBV7-2; d_gene: TRBD1; abundance: few; CDR3nt: TGTGCCAGCAGCACCCGGACAGGGCCGTACGAGCAGTACTTC; CDR3aa: CASSTRTGPYEQYF
j_gene: TRBJ2-2; v_gene: TRBV9; d_gene: NA; abundance: many; CDR3nt: TGTGCCAGCAGCGTATCAAAGGACAGTCACACCGGGGAGCTGTTTTTT; CDR3aa: CASSVSKDSHTGELFF
j_gene: TRBJ1-1; v_gene: TRBV12-3/TRBV12-4; d_gene: NA; abundance: many; CDR3nt: TGTGCCAGCAGTTTATCAGCGGGGCTAAGTGAAGCTTTCTTT; CDR3aa: CASSLSAGLSEAFF
j_gene: TRBJ1-1; v_gene: TRBV7-9; d_gene: NA; abundance: many; CDR3nt: TGTGCCAGCACGTACGTTACGGACACTGAAGCTTTCTTT; CDR3aa: CASTYVTDTEAFF
j_gene: TRBJ1-2; v_gene: TRBV6-6; d_gene: TRBD1; abundance: many; CDR3nt: TGTGCCAGCACCCCGGACAGGACCGCTTATGGCTACACCTTC; CDR3aa: CASTPDRTAYGYTF
j_gene: TRBJ2-3; v_gene: TRBV20-1; d_gene: TRBD2; abundance: many; CDR3nt: TGCAGTGCTATGGGGGAGGGCCTCACAGATACGCAGTATTTT; CDR3aa: CSAMGEGLTDTQYF
j_gene: TRBJ2-3; v_gene: TRBV5-8; d_gene: TRBD1; abundance: many; CDR3nt: TGTGCCAGCAGCCCGAAACAGGGGGCAGATACGCAGTATTTT; CDR3aa: CASSPKQGADTQYF
j_gene: TRBJ2-5; v_gene: TRBV6-6; d_gene: TRBD2; abundance: few; CDR3nt: TGTGCCAGCAGTTACTCGGGGGGGACTGAGACCCAGTACTTC; CDR3aa: CASSYSGGTETQYF
j_gene: TRBJ1-1; v_gene: TRBV2; d_gene: NA; abundance: many; CDR3nt: TGTGCCACTCAATTAGGGGAGAACACTGAAGCTTTCTTT; CDR3aa: CATQLGENTEAFF
j_gene: TRBJ1-2; v_gene: TRBV5-1; d_gene: TRBD1; abundance: NA; CDR3nt: TGCGCCAGCAGCCCCGGGACAGGGGTCGGCTACACCTTC; CDR3aa: CASSPGTGVGYTF
j_gene: TRBJ2-3; v_gene: TRBV12-3/TRBV12-4; d_gene: NA; abundance: NA; CDR3nt: TGTGCCAGCGGAAAGAGACAGTCTGGAGCAGATACGCAGTATTTT; CDR3aa: CASGKRQSGADTQYF
j_gene: TRBJ2-5; v_gene: TRBV7-7; d_gene: NA; abundance: NA; CDR3nt: TGTGCCAGCAGTACCGAGGTAGCCGGGACCCAGTACTTC; CDR3aa: CASSTEVAGTQYF